Listed here are 16 T cell receptor beta chains from one sample, sequenced in a study of OX40 agonist ivuxolimab in advanced cancers. Generated by immunoSEQ multiplex PCR, the TCRdb table keeps only in-frame clones and is missing some. The top ten hold roughly 1.8% of the sample, which has 60,000 to 70,000 clones, 85% to 90% seen once. Material: CD4+ or CD8+ T cells sorted from blood, obtained in a trial of the OX40 agonist ivuxolimab. The receptors derive from an adult with an advanced solid tumor such as melanoma, head and neck, liver or kidney cancer.

This sequence joins TRBV11-1 and TRBJ2-7; 10 bases agree with TRBD1. V lost 8 bases, J lost 3 bases, and 7 bases stayed unmatched. Per germline, CDR1 SGHAT and CDR2 FQDESV (reference sequence). The CDR3 is 14 amino acids. CDR3 sequence: CASAPGQGRYEQYF. Here the CDR3 DNA reads TGTGCCAGCGCCCCGGGACAGGGGCGCTACGAGCAGTACTTC. The full variable domain, with the rest looked up from reference TRBV11-1 and TRBJ2-7, is EAEVAQSPRYKITEKSQAVAFWCDPISGHATLYWYRQILGQGPELLVQFQDESVVDDSQLPKDRFSAERLKGVDSTLKIQPAELGDSAMYLCASAPGQGRYEQYFGPGTRLTVT.

This chain connects TRBV7-9 to TRBJ2-5, with D perhaps TRBD1 (5 bases). The V and J ends lost 3 bases and 14 bases respectively, with 28 bases between them. Germline-derived CDR1 and CDR2 are SEHNR and FQNEAQ (reference sequence). The CDR3 covers 16 residues. Here the CDR3 DNA reads TGTGCCAGCAGCTTCACCGAAATCCATGACAGCCGGGCACCCTACTTC. This translates into CASSFTEIHDSRAPYF.

The genes are TRBV29-1 and TRBJ2-1, with TRBD1 matching 10 bases. The germline CDR1 and CDR2 sequences are SQVTM and ANQGSEA. This CDR3 contains 13 residues. V lost 6 bases, J lost 4 bases, and 3 bases stayed unmatched. The CDR3 spells CSVGQGGYNEQFF. CDR3 DNA sequence: TGCAGCGTAGGACAGGGGGGATACAATGAGCAGTTCTTC.

The chain joins TRBV7-2 to TRBJ2-5; 9 nucleotides match TRBD1. CDR3 length: 14 amino acids. After removal of 5 bases from V and 5 bases from J, the junction contained 6 bases not matched to a gene. CDR1 and CDR2 (germline): SGHTA, FQGNSA. The CDR3 spells CASSKDRGWETQYF. DNA for the CDR3: TGTGCCAGCAGCAAGGACAGGGGCTGGGAGACCCAGTACTTC.

The chain combines TRBV7-9 with TRBJ1-1, with D uncertain. The CDR3 totals 15 residues. Per the germline V gene, CDR1 is SEHNR and CDR2 is FQNEAQ (reference sequence). The V end was cut by 5 bases, the J end by 1 base, with 14 bases between. The CDR3 protein is CASSPGRDKNTEAFF. The CDR3 DNA sequence: TGTGCCAGCAGCCCTGGTAGAGACAAGAACACTGAAGCTTTCTTT.

J is TRBJ2-2 and V is TRBV27; 15 bases are shared with TRBD2. Germline V gives CDR1 MNHEY, CDR2 SMNVEV (reference sequence). The V and J ends lost 6 bases and 9 bases, in that order; junction bases with no gene match: 11. The CDR3 runs 17 residues. CDR3 sequence reads: CASSWDRGLAGGRELFF. The CDR3 DNA follows: TGTGCCAGCAGCTGGGACAGGGGACTAGCGGGAGGCCGGGAGCTGTTTTTT.

The rearrangement joins TRBV10-3 to TRBJ1-3; D remains ambiguous. The CDR3 consists of 13 residues. Between the trimmed V and J ends, which lost 3 bases and 0 bases, there was a span of 3 bases. From germline, CDR1 is ENHRY and CDR2 SYGVKD. The CDR3 DNA follows: TGTGCCATCAGTGACTCCTCTGGAAACACCATATATTTT. Protein product: CAISDSSGNTIYF.

The chain combines TRBV27 with TRBJ1-4, with D perhaps matching TRBD1 (6 bases). CDR1 is MNHEY and CDR2 is SMNVEV in the germline V gene (reference sequence). Trimming removed 5 bases from V and 7 bases from J, with 8 bases in between. CDR3 length: 12 residues. The CDR3, as DNA: TGTGCCAGCAGTACAGGGTCTGAAAAACTGTTTTTT. This gives the protein CASSTGSEKLFF.

In its sample, this clone was seen a few times. The chain is built from TRBV10-1 and TRBJ1-1; possibly TRBD1 for D (6 bases). The length of the CDR3 is 15 residues. V gave up 5 bases and J gave up 5 bases, with 18 bases separating them. Germline CDR1 is WNHNN and CDR2 is SYGVQD (reference sequence). As DNA, the CDR3 is TGCGCCAGCAGTACAGGGAGGCTTGGAGGTACTGAAGCTTTCTTT. It translates to CASSTGRLGGTEAFF.

This chain joins TRBV5-4 and TRBJ2-3; D may correspond to TRBD1 or TRBD2 (5 bases each). The CDR3 length is 18 residues. Per germline, CDR1 SGHNT and CDR2 YYREEE (reference sequence). Trimming pared 0 bases from V and 4 bases from J, leaving 21 bases between. The CDR3, as DNA: TGTGCCAGCAGCTTGGTAGTCTCAGTTGGGGGTGCCTCAGATACGCAGTATTTT. Translation: CASSLVVSVGGASDTQYF. The whole variable domain, filled in from reference TRBV5-4 and TRBJ2-3, reads ETGVTQSPTHLIKTRGQQVTLRCSSQSGHNTVSWYQQALGQGPQFIFQYYREEENGRGNFPPRFSGLQFPNYSSELNVNALELDDSALYLCASSLVVSVGGASDTQYFGPGTRLTVL.

In DNA form, the CDR3 reads TGTGCCAGCAGCCCCGGGGGGGGCGAAGATACGCAGTATTTT. Encoded protein: CASSPGGGEDTQYF. V is TRBV11-2 and J is TRBJ2-3; 8 nucleotides match TRBD2. The CDR3 extends over 14 amino acids. The germline gives CDR1 SGHAT, CDR2 FQNNGV. The trim removed 5 bases at V and 5 bases at J, leaving 6 bases unmatched.

The sample holds one count of this clone. As DNA, the CDR3 is TGTGCCACCAGCAGGGCCCGGGACAGGGGACACAATGAGCAGTTCTTC. Residues: CATSRARDRGHNEQFF. The J gene is TRBJ2-1, the V gene TRBV15, with 10 bases that match TRBD1. The CDR3 length is 16 residues. Germline values: CDR1 LNHNV, CDR2 YYDKDF (reference sequence). V was pared by 3 bases and J by 5 bases, with 7 bases of the junction left unmatched.

The rearrangement joins TRBV6-5 to TRBJ2-7; D could derive from TRBD1 or TRBD2 (5 bases each). From germline, CDR1 is MNHEY and CDR2 SVGAGI. Trimming cost V 4 bases and J 5 bases, with 15 bases left between them. This CDR3 region has 14 residues. CDR3 sequence reads: CASSSRDRADEQYF. The CDR3, as DNA: TGTGCCAGCAGTTCCAGGGACCGCGCAGACGAGCAGTACTTC.

With respect to this clone: Other DNA sequences from this sample encode an identical CDR3 as well. The chain carries TRBV18 and TRBJ2-4; D assignment may be TRBD1 or TRBD2 (5 bases each). The CDR3 consists of 16 residues. CDR1 is KGHSH and CDR2 is LQKENI in the germline V gene. V was clipped by 0 bases and J by 7 bases, with 16 bases between them. DNA of the CDR3: TGTGCCAGCTCACCACCCTCACCAGGGAGCAGCAACATTCAGTACTTC. Amino acids: CASSPPSPGSSNIQYF.

CDR3 nucleotides: TGCGCCAGCAGCTTGGGCCTAGCGGTCGTACGCACAGATACGCAGTATTTT. This translates into CASSLGLAVVRTDTQYF. The chain employs TRBV5-1 and TRBJ2-3; 7 bases are shared with TRBD2. CDR3 size: 17 residues. CDR1 SGHRS and CDR2 YFSETQ come from the germline V gene. V lost 0 bases to trimming and J lost 1 base; unmatched junction nucleotides: 8.

This chain connects TRBV2 to TRBJ2-3, with 11 bases identical to TRBD1. The junction had 6 bases not matched to a gene; V was cut back by 6 bases and J by 4 bases. This CDR3 spans 15 amino acids. CDR1 is SNHLY and CDR2 is FYNNEI in the germline V gene. The CDR3 nucleotides are TGTGCCAGCAGCCCCAGGACAGGGGGCTCAGATACGCAGTATTTT. This sequence encodes CASSPRTGGSDTQYF.